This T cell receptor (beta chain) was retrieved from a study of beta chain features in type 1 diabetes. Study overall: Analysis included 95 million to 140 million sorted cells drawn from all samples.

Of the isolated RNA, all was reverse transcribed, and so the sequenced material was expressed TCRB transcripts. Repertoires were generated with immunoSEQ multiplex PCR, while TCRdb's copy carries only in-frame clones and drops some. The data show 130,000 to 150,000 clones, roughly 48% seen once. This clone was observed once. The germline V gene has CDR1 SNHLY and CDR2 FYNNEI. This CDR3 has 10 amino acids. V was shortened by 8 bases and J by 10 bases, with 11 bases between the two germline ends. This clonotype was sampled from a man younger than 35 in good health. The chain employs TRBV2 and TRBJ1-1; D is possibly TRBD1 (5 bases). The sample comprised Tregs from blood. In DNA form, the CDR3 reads TGTGCCAGCGGAGCAGGGTTAGCTTTCTTT. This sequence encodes CASGAGLAFF.